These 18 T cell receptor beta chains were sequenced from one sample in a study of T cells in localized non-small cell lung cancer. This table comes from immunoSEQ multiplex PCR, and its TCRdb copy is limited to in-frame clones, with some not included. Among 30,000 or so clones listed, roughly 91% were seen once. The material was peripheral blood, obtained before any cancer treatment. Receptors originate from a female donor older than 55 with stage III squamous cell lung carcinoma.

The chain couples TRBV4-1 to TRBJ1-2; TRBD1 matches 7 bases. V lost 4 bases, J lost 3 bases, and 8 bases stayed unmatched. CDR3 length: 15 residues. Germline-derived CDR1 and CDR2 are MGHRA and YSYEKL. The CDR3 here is CASSPVDRPDYGYTF. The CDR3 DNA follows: TGCGCCAGCAGCCCCGTGGACAGGCCGGACTATGGCTACACCTTC.

CDR3 nucleotide sequence: TGTGCCAGCAGTTACTACCAACAGGGTTTCTATGGCTACACCTTC. This codes for CASSYYQQGFYGYTF. V gene TRBV6-5 combines with J gene TRBJ1-2; TRBD1 is a possible D gene (6 bases). This CDR3 is built from 15 residues. Between the trimmed V and J ends, which lost 1 base and 4 bases, there was a span of 13 bases. From germline, CDR1 is MNHEY and CDR2 SVGAGI.

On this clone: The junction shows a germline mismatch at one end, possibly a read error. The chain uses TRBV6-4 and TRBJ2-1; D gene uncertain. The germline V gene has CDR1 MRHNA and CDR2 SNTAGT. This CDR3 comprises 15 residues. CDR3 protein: CASSYSEQSYNEQFF. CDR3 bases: TGTGCCAGCAGTTACTCTGAACAGTCCTACAATGAGCAGTTCTTC.

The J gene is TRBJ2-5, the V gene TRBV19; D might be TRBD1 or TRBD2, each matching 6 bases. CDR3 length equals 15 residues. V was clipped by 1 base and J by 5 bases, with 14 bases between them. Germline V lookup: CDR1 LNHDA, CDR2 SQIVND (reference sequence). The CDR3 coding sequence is TGTGCCAGTAGTATAGGGTTCGGGGGCGGTGAGACCCAGTACTTC. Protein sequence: CASSIGFGGGETQYF. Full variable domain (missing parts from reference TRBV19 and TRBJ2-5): DGGITQSPKYLFRKEGQNVTLSCEQNLNHDAMYWYRQDPGQGLRLIYYSQIVNDFQKGDIAEGYSVSREKKESFPLTVTSAQKNPTAFYLCASSIGFGGGETQYFGPGTRLLVL.

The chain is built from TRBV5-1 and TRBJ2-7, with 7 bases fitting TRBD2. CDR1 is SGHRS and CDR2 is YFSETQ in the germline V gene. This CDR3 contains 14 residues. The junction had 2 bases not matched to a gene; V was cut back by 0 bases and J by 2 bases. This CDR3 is CASSLASGTYEQYF. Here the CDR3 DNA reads TGCGCCAGCAGCTTGGCTAGCGGCACCTACGAGCAGTACTTC.

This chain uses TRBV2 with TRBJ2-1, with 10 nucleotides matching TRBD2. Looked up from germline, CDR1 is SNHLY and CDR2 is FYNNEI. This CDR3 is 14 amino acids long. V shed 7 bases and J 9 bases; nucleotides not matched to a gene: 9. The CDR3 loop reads CASTLTSGRGEQFF. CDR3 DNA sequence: TGTGCCAGCACCTTGACTAGCGGGCGGGGTGAGCAGTTCTTC.

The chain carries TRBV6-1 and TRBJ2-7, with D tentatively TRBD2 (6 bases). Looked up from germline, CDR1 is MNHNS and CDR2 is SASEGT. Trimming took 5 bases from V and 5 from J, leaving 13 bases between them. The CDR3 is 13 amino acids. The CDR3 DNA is TGTGCCAGCAGTTATACGGGGGTCCACGAGCAGTACTTC. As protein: CASSYTGVHEQYF.

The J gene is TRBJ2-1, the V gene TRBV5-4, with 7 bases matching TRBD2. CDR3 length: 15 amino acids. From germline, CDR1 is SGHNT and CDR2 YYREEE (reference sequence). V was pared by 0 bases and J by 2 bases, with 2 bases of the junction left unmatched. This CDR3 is CASSLAGGAYNEQFF. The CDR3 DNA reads TGTGCCAGCAGCTTGGCGGGGGGAGCCTACAATGAGCAGTTCTTC.

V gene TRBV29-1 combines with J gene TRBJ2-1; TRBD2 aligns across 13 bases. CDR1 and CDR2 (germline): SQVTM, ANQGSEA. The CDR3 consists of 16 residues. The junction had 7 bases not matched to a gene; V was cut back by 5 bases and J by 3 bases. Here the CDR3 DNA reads TGCAGCGTTCCTGGGACTAGCGGGACCGACTACAATGAGCAGTTCTTC. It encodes CSVPGTSGTDYNEQFF.

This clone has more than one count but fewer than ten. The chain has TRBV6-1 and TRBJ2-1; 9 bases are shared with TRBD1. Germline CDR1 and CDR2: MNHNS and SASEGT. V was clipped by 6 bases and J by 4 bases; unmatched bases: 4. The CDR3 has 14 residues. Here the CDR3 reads CASRPGTGYNEQFF. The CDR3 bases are TGTGCCAGCAGACCCGGGACAGGGTACAATGAGCAGTTCTTC.

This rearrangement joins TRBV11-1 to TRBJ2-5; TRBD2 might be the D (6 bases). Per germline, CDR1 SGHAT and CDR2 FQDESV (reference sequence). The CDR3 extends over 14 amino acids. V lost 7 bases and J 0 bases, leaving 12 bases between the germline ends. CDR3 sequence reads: CASKEAGYQETQYF. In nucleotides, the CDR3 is TGTGCCAGCAAGGAGGCGGGGTACCAAGAGACCCAGTACTTC.

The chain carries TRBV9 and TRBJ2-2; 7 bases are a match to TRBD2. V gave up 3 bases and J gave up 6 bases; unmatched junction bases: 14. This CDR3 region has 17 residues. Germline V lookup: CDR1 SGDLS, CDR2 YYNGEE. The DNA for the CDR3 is TGTGCCAGCAGCGAGGATACAGCGGGCGGGAGTGCCGGGGAGCTGTTTTTT. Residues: CASSEDTAGGSAGELFF.

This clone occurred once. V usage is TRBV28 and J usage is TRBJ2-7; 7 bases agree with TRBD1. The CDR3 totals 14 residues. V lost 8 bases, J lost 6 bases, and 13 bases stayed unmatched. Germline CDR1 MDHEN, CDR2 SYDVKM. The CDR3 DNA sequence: TGTGCCAGCCACACAGGGGTCTTTATGAGCGAGCAGTACTTC. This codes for CASHTGVFMSEQYF. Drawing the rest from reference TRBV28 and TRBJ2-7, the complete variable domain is DVKVTQSSRYLVKRTGEKVFLECVQDMDHENMFWYRQDPGLGLRLIYFSYDVKMKEKGDIPEGYSVSREKKERFSLILESASTNQTSMYLCASHTGVFMSEQYFGPGTRLTVT.

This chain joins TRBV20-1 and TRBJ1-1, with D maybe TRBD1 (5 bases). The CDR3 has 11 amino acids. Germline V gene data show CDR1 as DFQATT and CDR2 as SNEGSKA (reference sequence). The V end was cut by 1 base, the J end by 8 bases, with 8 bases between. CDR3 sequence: CSARAQGEAFF. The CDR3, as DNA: TGCAGTGCTAGAGCTCAGGGAGAAGCTTTCTTT.

In nucleotides, the CDR3 is TGTGCCAGCAGCCCCGGACAGGGGCAAAATCAGCCCCAGCATTTT. This encodes CASSPGQGQNQPQHF. The J gene is TRBJ1-5, the V gene TRBV6-5; 9 nucleotides line up with TRBD1. CDR3 length: 15 amino acids. The J segment lost 4 bases and the V segment lost 6 bases, leaving 7 bases of the junction unmatched. The germline V gene encodes CDR1 MNHEY and CDR2 SVGAGI.

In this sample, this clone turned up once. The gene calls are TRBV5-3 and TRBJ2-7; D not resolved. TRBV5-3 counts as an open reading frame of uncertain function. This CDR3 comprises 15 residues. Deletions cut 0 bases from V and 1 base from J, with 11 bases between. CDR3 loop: CARSLARAPSYEQYF. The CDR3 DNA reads TGTGCCAGAAGCTTGGCCAGAGCCCCTTCCTACGAGCAGTACTTC.

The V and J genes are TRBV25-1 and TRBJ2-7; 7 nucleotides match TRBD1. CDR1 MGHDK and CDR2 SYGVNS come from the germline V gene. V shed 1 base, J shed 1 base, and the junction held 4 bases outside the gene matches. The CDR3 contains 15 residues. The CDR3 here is CASSELWTGSYEQYF. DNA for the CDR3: TGTGCCAGCAGTGAATTGTGGACAGGTTCCTACGAGCAGTACTTC.

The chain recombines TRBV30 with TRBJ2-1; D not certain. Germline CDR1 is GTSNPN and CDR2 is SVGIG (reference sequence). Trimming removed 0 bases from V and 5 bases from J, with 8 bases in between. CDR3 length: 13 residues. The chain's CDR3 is CAWSVQGNNEQFF. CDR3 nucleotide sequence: TGTGCCTGGAGTGTACAAGGGAACAATGAGCAGTTCTTC.